These 5 T cell receptor beta chains share one sample of origin, sequenced in a study of blood T cell repertoires in COVID-19. Clones were read by immunoSEQ multiplex PCR, and TCRdb kept only the in-frame ones, dropping some. The table includes approximately 170,000 clones, approximately 83% detected once. Sequencing was carried out using peripheral blood. The receptors stem from a woman older than 75 with acute or convalescent COVID-19.

This rearrangement joins TRBV3-1 (or the pseudogene TRBV3-2) to TRBJ1-1, with D perhaps TRBD1 (6 bases). The CDR3 loop spans 14 amino acids. Germline CDR1 and CDR2: LGHDT and YNNKEL (reference sequence). V dropped 3 bases and J dropped 0 bases, with 8 bases sitting between them. The DNA for the CDR3 is TGTGCCAGCAGCCAGAAGGGGGTGAACACTGAAGCTTTCTTT. It translates to CASSQKGVNTEAFF.

The V gene is TRBV9, the J gene TRBJ1-6; D is perhaps TRBD1 (5 bases). Looked up from germline, CDR1 is SGDLS and CDR2 is YYNGEE. Trimming removed 4 bases from V and 6 bases from J, with 17 bases in between. The CDR3 is 16 amino acids. The CDR3 DNA reads TGTGCCAGCAGCCCCCGGGGGGGAGGGGTTAATTCACCCCTCCACTTT. It yields the protein CASSPRGGGVNSPLHF.

This chain connects TRBV25-1 to TRBJ1-2; TRBD1 agrees at 7 bases. Trimming at V came to 4 bases and at J to 5 bases, leaving 4 bases not matched to a gene. The CDR3 runs 13 residues. CDR1 and CDR2 (germline): MGHDK, SYGVNS. The CDR3 loop reads CASSGGQFYGYTF. The CDR3 DNA is TGTGCCAGCAGTGGGGGACAGTTTTATGGCTACACCTTC.

The V and J genes are TRBV6-2 or TRBV6-3 and TRBJ2-7, with 15 bases aligning to TRBD2. Germline V lookup: CDR1 MNHEY, CDR2 SVGEGT. V gave up 5 bases and J gave up 5 bases; unmatched junction bases: 7. The CDR3 contains 16 residues. The CDR3 DNA reads TGTGCCAGCAGTCGACCTGGGACTAGCGGGGGGAACGAGCAGTACTTC. Its protein product is CASSRPGTSGGNEQYF.

The chain couples TRBV5-1 to TRBJ2-2; a possible D gene is TRBD2 (6 bases). Germline CDR1 and CDR2: SGHRS and YFSETQ. V was shortened by 0 bases and J by 0 bases, with 15 bases between the two germline ends. The CDR3 runs 18 residues. The CDR3 loop is CASSLGLGGNANTGELFF. For the CDR3, the DNA is TGCGCCAGCAGCTTGGGGCTCGGCGGGAATGCGAACACCGGGGAGCTGTTTTTT.